This entry describes one T cell receptor beta chain. No antigen is known for it. The source of the sample is a study of T cell repertoires in cytomegalovirus infection. Study summary: Both CMV infection and a matching HLA type were indicated by public TCR beta signatures. Overall study results and limits: HLA-C-restricted TCR beta clonotypes specific for CMV led the ex vivo response. Summed frequency of public TCR beta families distinguished CMV carriers with the relevant HLA.

Germline CDR1 DFQATT, CDR2 SNEGSKA (reference sequence). This CDR3 has 14 residues. Trimming cost V 3 bases and J 4 bases; bases outside gene matches: 4. TCRdb re-derived calls from the reads in MiXCR, one entry per CDR3 protein. This sample has approximately 110,000 distinct CDR3 sequences; about 9.4% occur once, and the top ten carry roughly 31%. This chain uses TRBV20-1 with TRBJ2-1; 9 nucleotides agree with TRBD2. The sequencing input was PBMCs, sequenced either directly or after in vitro stimulation (not recorded which). The sequence was obtained from a human donor in good health (CMV status not recorded). Some clones in this sample may be carry-over from other donors' samples. The CDR3 loop is CSARAGGPYNEQFF. The CDR3 nucleotides are TGCAGTGCTAGGGCGGGAGGGCCGTACAATGAGCAGTTCTTC.